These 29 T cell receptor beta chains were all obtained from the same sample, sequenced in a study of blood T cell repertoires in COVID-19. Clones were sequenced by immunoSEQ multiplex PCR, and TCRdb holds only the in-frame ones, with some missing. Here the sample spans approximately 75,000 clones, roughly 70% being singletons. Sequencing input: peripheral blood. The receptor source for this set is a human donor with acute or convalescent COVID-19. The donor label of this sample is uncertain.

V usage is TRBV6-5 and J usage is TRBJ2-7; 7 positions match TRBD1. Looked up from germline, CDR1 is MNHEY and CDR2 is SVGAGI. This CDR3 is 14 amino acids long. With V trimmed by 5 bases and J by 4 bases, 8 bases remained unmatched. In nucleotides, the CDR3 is TGTGCCAGCAGTCCGGACAGGAATCTGTACGAGCAGTACGTC. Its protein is CASSPDRNLYEQYV.

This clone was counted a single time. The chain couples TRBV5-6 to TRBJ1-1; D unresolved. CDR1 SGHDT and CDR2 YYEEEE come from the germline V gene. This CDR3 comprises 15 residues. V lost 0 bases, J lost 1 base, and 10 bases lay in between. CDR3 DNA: TGTGCCAGCAGCTTGGTGCATCAGTGGAACACTGAAGCTTTCTTT. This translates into CASSLVHQWNTEAFF.

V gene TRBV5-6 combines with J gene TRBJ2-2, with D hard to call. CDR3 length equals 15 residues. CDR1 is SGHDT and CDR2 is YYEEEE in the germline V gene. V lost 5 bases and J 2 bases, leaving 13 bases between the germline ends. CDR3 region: CASRNLGSNTGELFF. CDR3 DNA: TGTGCCAGCAGGAATTTGGGCTCCAACACCGGGGAGCTGTTTTTT. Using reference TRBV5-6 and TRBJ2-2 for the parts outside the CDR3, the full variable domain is DAGVTQSPTHLIKTRGQQVTLRCSPKSGHDTVSWYQQALGQGPQFIFQYYEEEERQRGNFPDRFSGHQFPNYSSELNVNALLLGDSALYLCASRNLGSNTGELFFGEGSRLTVL.

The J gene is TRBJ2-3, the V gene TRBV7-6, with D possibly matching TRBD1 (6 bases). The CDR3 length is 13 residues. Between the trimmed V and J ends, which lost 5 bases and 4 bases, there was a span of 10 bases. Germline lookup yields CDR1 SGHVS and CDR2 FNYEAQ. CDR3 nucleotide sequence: TGTGCCAGCAGCCCCGGACAGCCAGATACGCAGTATTTT. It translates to CASSPGQPDTQYF.

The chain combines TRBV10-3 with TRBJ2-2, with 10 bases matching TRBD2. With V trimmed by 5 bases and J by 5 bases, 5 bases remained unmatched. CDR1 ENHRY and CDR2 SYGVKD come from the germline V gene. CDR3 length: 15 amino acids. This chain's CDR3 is CAISPAGGRTGELFF. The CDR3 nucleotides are TGTGCCATCAGTCCAGCGGGAGGGCGTACCGGGGAGCTGTTTTTT.

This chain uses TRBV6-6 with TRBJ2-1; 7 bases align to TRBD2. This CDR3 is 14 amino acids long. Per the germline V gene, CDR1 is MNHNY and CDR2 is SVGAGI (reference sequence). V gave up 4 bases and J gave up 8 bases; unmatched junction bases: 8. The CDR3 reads CASSFGGGWYEQFF. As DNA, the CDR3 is TGTGCCAGCAGTTTTGGGGGGGGGTGGTATGAGCAGTTCTTC.

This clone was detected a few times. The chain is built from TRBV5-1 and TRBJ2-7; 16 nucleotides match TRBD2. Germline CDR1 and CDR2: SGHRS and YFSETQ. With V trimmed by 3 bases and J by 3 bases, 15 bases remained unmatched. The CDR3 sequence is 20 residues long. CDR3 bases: TGCGCCAGCAGCTCTACAGTCCCGGGACTAGCGGGAGGGCCGTTCTACGAGCAGTACTTC. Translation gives CASSSTVPGLAGGPFYEQYF.

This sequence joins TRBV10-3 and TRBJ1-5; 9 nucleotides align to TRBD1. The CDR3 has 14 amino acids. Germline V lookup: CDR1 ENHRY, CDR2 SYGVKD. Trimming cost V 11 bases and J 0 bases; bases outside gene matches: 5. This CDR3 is CAVQGAGSNQPQHF. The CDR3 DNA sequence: TGTGCCGTACAGGGGGCCGGTAGCAATCAGCCCCAGCATTTT.

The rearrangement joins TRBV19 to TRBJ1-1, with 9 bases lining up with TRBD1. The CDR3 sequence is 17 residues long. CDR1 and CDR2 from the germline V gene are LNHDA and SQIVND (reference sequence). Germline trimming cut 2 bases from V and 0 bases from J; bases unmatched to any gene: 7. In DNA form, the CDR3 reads TGTGCCAGTAGTATACGAGGGACAGGGATCATGAACACTGAAGCTTTCTTT. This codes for CASSIRGTGIMNTEAFF.

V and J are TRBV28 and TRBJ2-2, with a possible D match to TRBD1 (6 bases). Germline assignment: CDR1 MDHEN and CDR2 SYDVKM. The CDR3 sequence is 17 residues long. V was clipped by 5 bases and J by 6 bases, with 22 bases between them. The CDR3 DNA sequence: TGTGCCAGCAGTCCCTCGAGGGGGACCCTTAAGTCCGGGGAGCTGTTTTTT. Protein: CASSPSRGTLKSGELFF.

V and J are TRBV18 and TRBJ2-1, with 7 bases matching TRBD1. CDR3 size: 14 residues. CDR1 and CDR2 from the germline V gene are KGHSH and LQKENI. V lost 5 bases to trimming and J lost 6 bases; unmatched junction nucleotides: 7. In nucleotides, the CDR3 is TGTGCCAGCTCAGGTAACAGGGGCGGCAATGAGCAGTTCTTC. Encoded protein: CASSGNRGGNEQFF. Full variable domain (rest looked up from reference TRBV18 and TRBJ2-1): NAGVMQNPRHLVRRRGQEARLRCSPMKGHSHVYWYRQLPEEGLKFMVYLQKENIIDESGMPKERFSAEFPKEGPSILRIQQVVRGDSAAYFCASSGNRGGNEQFFGPGTRLTVL.

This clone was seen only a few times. CDR3 sequence (DNA): TGTGCCTCCCGACTGGGGCCGAACAATGAGCAGTTCTTC. Translation: CASRLGPNNEQFF. The chain couples TRBV7-3 to TRBJ2-1; a possible D gene is TRBD1 (5 bases). The germline V gene has CDR1 SGHTA and CDR2 FQGTGA. The CDR3 is 13 residues long. Trimming cost V 11 bases and J 5 bases, with 16 bases left between them.

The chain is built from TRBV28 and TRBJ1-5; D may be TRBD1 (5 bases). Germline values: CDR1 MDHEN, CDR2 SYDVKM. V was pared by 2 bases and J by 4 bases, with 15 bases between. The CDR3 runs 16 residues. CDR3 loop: CASSLTGRVGNQPQHF. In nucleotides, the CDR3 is TGTGCCAGCAGTTTAACCGGCAGGGTAGGGAATCAGCCCCAGCATTTT.

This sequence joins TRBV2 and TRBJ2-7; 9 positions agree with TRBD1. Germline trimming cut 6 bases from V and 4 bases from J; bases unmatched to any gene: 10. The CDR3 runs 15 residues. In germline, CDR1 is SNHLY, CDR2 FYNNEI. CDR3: CASSVWDRAIYEQYV. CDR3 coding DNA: TGTGCCAGCAGCGTTTGGGACAGGGCAATTTACGAGCAGTACGTC.

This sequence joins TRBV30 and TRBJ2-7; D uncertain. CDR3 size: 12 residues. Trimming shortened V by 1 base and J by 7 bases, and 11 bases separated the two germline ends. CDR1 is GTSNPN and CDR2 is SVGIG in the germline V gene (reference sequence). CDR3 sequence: CAWSARIEEQYF. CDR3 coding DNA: TGTGCCTGGAGTGCCCGTATAGAGGAGCAGTACTTC.

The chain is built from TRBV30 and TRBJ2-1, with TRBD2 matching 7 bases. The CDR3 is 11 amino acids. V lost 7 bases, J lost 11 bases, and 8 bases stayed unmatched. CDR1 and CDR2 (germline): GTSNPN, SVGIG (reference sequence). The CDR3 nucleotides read TGTGCCTTCCGGCGGGAGTGGCAGCAGTTCTTC. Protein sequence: CAFRREWQQFF.

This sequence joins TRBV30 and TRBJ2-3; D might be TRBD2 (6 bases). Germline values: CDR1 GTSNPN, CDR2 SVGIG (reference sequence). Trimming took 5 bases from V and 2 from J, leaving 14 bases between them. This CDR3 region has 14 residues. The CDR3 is CAWSGDQFTDTQYF. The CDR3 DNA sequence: TGTGCCTGGTCGGGGGATCAATTCACAGATACGCAGTATTTT.

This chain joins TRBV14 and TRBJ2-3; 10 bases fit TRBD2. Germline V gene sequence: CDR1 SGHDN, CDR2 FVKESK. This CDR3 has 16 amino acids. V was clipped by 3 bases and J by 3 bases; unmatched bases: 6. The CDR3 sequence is CASSQRPSGRTDTQYF. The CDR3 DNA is TGTGCCAGCAGCCAGAGACCTAGCGGGAGAACAGATACGCAGTATTTT.

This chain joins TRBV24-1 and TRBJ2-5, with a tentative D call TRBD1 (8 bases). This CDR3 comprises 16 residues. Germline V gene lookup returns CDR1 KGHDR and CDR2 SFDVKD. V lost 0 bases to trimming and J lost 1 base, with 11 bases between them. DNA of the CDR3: TGTGCCACCAGTGATTTGACAGGGGGGGTCCAAGAGACCCAGTACTTC. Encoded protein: CATSDLTGGVQETQYF.

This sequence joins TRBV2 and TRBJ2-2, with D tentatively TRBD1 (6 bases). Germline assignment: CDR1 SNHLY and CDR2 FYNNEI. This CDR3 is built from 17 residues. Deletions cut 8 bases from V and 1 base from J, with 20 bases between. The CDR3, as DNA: TGTGCCAGCGGGGGCCGATTTGGGGGCTTGAACACCGGGGAGCTGTTTTTT. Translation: CASGGRFGGLNTGELFF. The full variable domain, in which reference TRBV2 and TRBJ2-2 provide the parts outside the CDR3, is EPEVTQTPSHQVTQMGQEVILRCVPISNHLYFYWYRQILGQKVEFLVSFYNNEISEKSEIFDDQFSVERPDGSNFTLKIRSTKLEDSAMYFCASGGRFGGLNTGELFFGEGSRLTVL.

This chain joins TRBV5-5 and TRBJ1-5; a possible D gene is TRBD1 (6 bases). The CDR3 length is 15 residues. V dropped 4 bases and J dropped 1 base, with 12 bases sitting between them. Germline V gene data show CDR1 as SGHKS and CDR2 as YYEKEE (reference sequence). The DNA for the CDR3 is TGTGCCAGCAGCACAGGGTTGGGGAGCAATCAGCCCCAGCATTTT. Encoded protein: CASSTGLGSNQPQHF.

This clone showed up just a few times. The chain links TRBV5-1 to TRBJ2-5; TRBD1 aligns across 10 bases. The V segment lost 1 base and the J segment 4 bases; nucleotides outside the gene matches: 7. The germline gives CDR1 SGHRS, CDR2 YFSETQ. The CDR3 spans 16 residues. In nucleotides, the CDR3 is TGCGCCAGCAGCTTGCACCGGGACAGGGGAACAGAGACCCAGTACTTC. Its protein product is CASSLHRDRGTETQYF.

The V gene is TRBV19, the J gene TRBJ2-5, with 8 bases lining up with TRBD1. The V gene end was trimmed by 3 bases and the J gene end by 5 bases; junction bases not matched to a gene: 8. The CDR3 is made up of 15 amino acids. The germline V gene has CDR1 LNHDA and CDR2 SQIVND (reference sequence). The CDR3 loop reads CASSIISGGEETQYF. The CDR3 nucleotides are TGTGCCAGTAGTATCATCTCAGGGGGCGAGGAGACCCAGTACTTC.

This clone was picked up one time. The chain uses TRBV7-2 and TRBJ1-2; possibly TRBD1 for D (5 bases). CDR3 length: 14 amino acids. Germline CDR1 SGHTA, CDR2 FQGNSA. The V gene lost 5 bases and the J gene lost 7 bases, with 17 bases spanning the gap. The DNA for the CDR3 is TGTGCCAGCAGCCAGCCGGGGGTTGATGCTGGCTACACCTTC. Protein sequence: CASSQPGVDAGYTF.

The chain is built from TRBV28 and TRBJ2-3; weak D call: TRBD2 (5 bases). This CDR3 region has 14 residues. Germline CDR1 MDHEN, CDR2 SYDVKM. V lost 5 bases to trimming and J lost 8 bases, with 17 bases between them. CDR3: CASSTGPAGGTQYF. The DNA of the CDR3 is TGTGCCAGCAGTACCGGGCCTGCCGGAGGTACGCAGTATTTT.

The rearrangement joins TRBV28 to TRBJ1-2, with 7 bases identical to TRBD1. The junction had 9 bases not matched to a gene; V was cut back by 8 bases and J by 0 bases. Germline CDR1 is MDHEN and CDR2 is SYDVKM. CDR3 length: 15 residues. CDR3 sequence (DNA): TGTGCCAGCGTCGAATCCGGGACAGCTAACTATGGCTACACCTTC. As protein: CASVESGTANYGYTF.

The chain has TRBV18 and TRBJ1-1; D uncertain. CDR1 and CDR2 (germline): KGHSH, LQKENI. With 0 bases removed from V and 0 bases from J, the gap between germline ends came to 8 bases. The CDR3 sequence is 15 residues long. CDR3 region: CASSPPSQMNTEAFF. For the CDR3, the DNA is TGTGCCAGCTCACCACCTTCTCAGATGAACACTGAAGCTTTCTTT. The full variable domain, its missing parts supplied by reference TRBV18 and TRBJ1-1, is NAGVMQNPRHLVRRRGQEARLRCSPMKGHSHVYWYRQLPEEGLKFMVYLQKENIIDESGMPKERFSAEFPKEGPSILRIQQVVRGDSAAYFCASSPPSQMNTEAFFGQGTRLTVV.

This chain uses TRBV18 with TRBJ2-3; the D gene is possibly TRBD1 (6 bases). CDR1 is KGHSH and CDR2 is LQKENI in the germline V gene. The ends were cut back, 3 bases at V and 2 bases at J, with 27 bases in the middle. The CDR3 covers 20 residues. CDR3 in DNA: TGTGCCAGCTCACCGCAAAGAGGACCAGGACAGCGGAGGTCCACAGATACGCAGTATTTT. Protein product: CASSPQRGPGQRRSTDTQYF.

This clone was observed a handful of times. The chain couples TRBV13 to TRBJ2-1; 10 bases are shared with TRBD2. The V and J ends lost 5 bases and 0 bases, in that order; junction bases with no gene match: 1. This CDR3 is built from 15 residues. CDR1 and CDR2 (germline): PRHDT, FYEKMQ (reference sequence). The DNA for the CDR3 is TGTGCCAGCAGCGCTAGCGGGGGCTCCTACAATGAGCAGTTCTTC. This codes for CASSASGGSYNEQFF.